The T cell receptor (beta chain) described here comes from a study of cytomegalovirus exposure and HLA in healthy donors (dated by TCRdb to about 2017). In the study overall: In an earlier analysis of about 560 of the donors, 276 Gb of sequence data and 90 million to 120 million unique TCR beta sequences from approximately 180 million T cells were reported. Donor age, sex, ethnicity and CMV serostatus were compiled alongside the repertoire data. Typing coverage varied by locus: roughly 629-630 donors for A, B, C, DRB1 and DQB1; roughly 500 for DQA1; approximately 570 for DPA1; fewer than 480 for DPB1. A later analysis re-examined previously published TCR beta repertoires from about 700 donors and added high-resolution HLA genotyping to investigate patterns of TCR occurrence. An earlier analysis of approximately 580 of the donors used high-throughput TCR beta sequencing to judge whether each TCR beta V gene segment behaved as functional or pseudogenic. To predict cytomegalovirus infection status, the study brought together high-throughput TCR immunosequencing, statistical association of individual TCRs with disease status, and machine learning. Class I and class II HLA loci were covered by the typing at four-digit resolution. A separate validation cohort of approximately 130 different subjects was used in addition to the roughly 670-subject first cohort. The genetic ancestry cluster associated with self-reported Caucasian donors included over 80% of the 398 genotyped donors. On average, around 240,000 unique TCR beta nucleotide sequences were sequenced per donor among some 420 genotyped donors of the cohort, with 15% to 20% of those sequences being non-productive. The aim of the study was to test whether cataloging public T cell receptors could identify signatures of past pathogen exposure. In a later genetic analysis, genome-wide SNP genotypes for about three fifths of the roughly 670 donors were used, and that subset was treated as a discovery cohort. Roughly 5 DR-DQ haplotypes were handled as single units for association and clustering, since linkage in the cohort was strong. An early release that covered some 640 HLA-typed donors contained approximately 300 gigabases of sequencing data and some 87 million unique TCR sequences. Rather than using new phenotypic data, the later analysis identified candidate immune exposures from TCR beta sequences and from how often those sequences occurred across donors. The T cell repertoires of 670 or so subjects were profiled by immunosequencing and related to cytomegalovirus serostatus. All discovery cohort repertoires had been generated on a single sequencing platform. Results and caveats for the whole study, not just this receptor: Broadly in line with IMGT annotations, most TCR beta V segments showed up in productive rearrangements about 87% or about 30% of the time in an earlier analysis of approximately 640 of the donors. In vitro tests confirmed that a few of the cytomegalovirus-associated TCR beta chains recognize cytomegalovirus antigens. Roughly uniform sequencing depth across donors was assumed in presence/absence analyses, although this assumption may not hold. At a false discovery rate of 0.05, a later analysis linked about 16,000 TCR beta sequences to specific HLA alleles. The study gave a list of some 150 TCR beta chains associated with cytomegalovirus. In a later genetic analysis, fewer N-insertions in productive TCRs were reported among donors in an Asian-associated ancestry cluster than the roughly 710-donor mean. The classifier was reported to diagnose cytomegalovirus status with high specificity and sensitivity in both the original cohort and the validation cohort. A later genetic analysis associated a missense DCLRE1C variant with V-gene and J-gene trimming of TCR beta chains, and an independent cohort replicated the association. According to a later analysis, most CMV-associated TCR beta chains appeared to be HLA-restricted, and the HLA associations seemed to be driven largely by CMV exposure. According to a later analysis, parvovirus B19, influenza, CMV and Epstein-Barr virus appeared linked to several top co-occurrence clusters. Because the 87-base-pair reads could not distinguish some IMGT-functional V segments, including TRBV6-2 and TRBV6-3, those segments were excluded. In a later analysis, TCR association rates were found to vary across HLA loci, with the most associated TCRs seen for DRB1 alleles and the fewest for HLA-C alleles. Immune exposure information for the cohort was limited to CMV serostatus. Because HLA typing was missing for some donors at each locus, association tests included only the typed subset. A further reported finding was that TCR beta sequences accurately predicted the HLA-A and HLA-B alleles for most subjects in the first cohort. The authors suggested that the approach could potentially be generalized to other disease states and immunological phenotypes. Only TCR beta chains were sequenced in this cohort, and the absence of alpha or paired-chain data limited detectable features. While some public TCRs were present in many individuals, most TCR sequences turned up only very rarely across donors. Compared with equally common non-associated chains, HLA-associated TCR beta chains in a later analysis were more clonally expanded and had lower generation probabilities. Linkage disequilibrium might explain the correlated functional status among segregating V segments, but an unknown experimental factor could not be ruled out. Over 15 rarely observed V segments, including chromosome 9 orphons, were excluded from the earlier analysis of several hundred of the donors because counts were too low. A cluster of highly shared sequence variants was judged likely to represent a technical artifact of the sequencing pipeline. When HLA alleles, especially DR and DQ, strongly co-occurred, TCR associations were difficult to assign to individual alleles.

Based on the germline V gene, the CDR1 and CDR2 sequences are SNHLY and FYNNEI. Counted from cysteine to phenylalanine, this CDR3 has 11 amino acids. The read is trimmed to its CDR3 DNA, 33 bases read in frame from base 1. The cohort consisted of 600 to 700 healthy bone marrow donors. At the time of sampling, all cohort members were nominally healthy, though unrecorded immune exposures were likely present. The donor tested CMV seronegative and was one of the 352 seronegative cohort members. Every donor gave a peripheral blood sample, and the peripheral blood mononuclear cells from that sample were used for TCR beta sequencing. Genomic DNA extraction from the blood cell samples was performed with the Qiagen DNeasy Blood Extraction Kit. As for this clone: Its antigen is unknown. There are no base qualities to consult, and no much larger clone falls within one base.

The library was prepared using the immunoSEQ multiplex PCR assay. The multiplex PCR relied on a mix of 60 forward primers for TCR Vbeta segments and 13 reverse primers for TCR Jbeta segments. A multiplex PCR assay on genomic DNA amplified the CDR3 region of rearranged TCR beta genes. Amplified TCR beta libraries were sequenced as 87-base-pair reads on the Illumina HiSeq System. The study's processing was this. Across the 670 or so repertoires, a later analysis counted 60 million to 90 million unique TCR beta chains, 8.5 million to 12 million of which were shared by at least two donors. Raw reads were error-corrected and collapsed into unique sequences by a nearest-neighbor algorithm in which closely related sequences were merged to remove PCR and sequencing errors. V, D and J gene segments were assigned by aligning CDR3 sequences to IMGT reference sequences. For a sequence to be retained, a match of at least six nucleotides was required to both a V gene segment and a J gene segment. Rearrangements were classified as productive when the CDR3 lacked stop codons and remained in frame with V and J, and all other rearrangements were classified as non-productive. CDR3 was defined according to IMGT convention as the region running from the second conserved V-encoded cysteine to the conserved J-encoded phenylalanine. In an earlier analysis of approximately 590 of the donors, sequences lacking an unambiguous match to a single V gene segment were excluded. In an earlier analysis of around 600 of the donors, V segments were called functional above 56.7% productive rearrangements and were called segregating when the between-donor standard deviation exceeded 5%. A statistical classification framework was developed to diagnose cytomegalovirus status using the catalog of TCR beta chain sequences. In a later analysis, V and J genes were assigned by comparing TCR nucleotide sequences against IMGT/GENE-DB human TR gene sequences. The TCRdist pipeline was used in a later analysis to assign CDR3 sequences and most-parsimonious VDJ recombination scenarios. In a later analysis, each TCR beta chain was defined by its CDR3 amino acid sequence together with its V-gene family, and reads lacking a unique V-gene family were excluded. To address suspected cross-contamination and a sequencing artifact, a later analysis removed under 600 highly shared, low-generation-probability nucleotide sequences. A later analysis calculated a clonal expansion index for each public chain from normalized within-repertoire ranks of inferred template counts. Generation probabilities in a later analysis came from a VDJ recombination model fitted to out-of-frame rearrangements, and those results were checked against IGoR. In a later analysis, hypergeometric tests were used to score TCR-TCR, TCR-HLA and TCR-CMV co-occurrence, with a repertoire-size bias correction applied to TCR pairs. False discovery rates were estimated in a later analysis by permuting HLA or CMV assignments 20 times. In a later analysis, co-occurring TCRs were grouped with DBSCAN, and TCRdist sequence similarity was added when clustering was performed within HLA-allele-positive subsets. Repertoires with fewer than 30,000 or more than 120,000 public chains, plus five repertoires with anomalous nucleotide sharing, were excluded from co-occurrence clustering. This immuneACCESS table, as held by TCRdb, lists in-frame sequences with V and J called but not all clones. Of the missing ones, under half trace to an unresolved V gene in checked studies; the others have no known cause. That table supplies the V and J calls and clone size; D and trimming were determined from the DNA. Within this sample are around 170,000 clones, with 81% of them counted one time only. The top ten hold approximately 3.9% of the sample.

This chain is built from TRBV2 and TRBJ2-5; the D gene is unclear. The J call could be wrong; TRBJ2-7 is a better fit for the DNA end. This TCR came from a man in his forties or fifties in good health and CMV-seronegative. The material sequenced was PBMCs. The sequenced DNA is TGTGCCAGCACGGACTCCTACGAGCAGTACTTC. Translation gives CASTDSYEQYF.